The clone carrying this T cell receptor (beta chain) was counted a few times. The V gene lost 5 bases and the J gene lost 5 bases, with 12 bases spanning the gap. CDR1 and CDR2 from the germline V gene are MNHEY and SMNVEV (reference sequence). The CDR3 totals 14 residues. In the study's own analysis: Estimated nucleated cell counts came from reference gene primer amplification. Only in-frame clones appear in the TCRdb table, and some are missing; sequencing was by immunoSEQ multiplex PCR. V, J and clone size are those of that table, while D and trimming were read from the DNA. The table lists 55,000 to 75,000 clones, just under 75% of them singletons. The data belong to a study of blood T cell repertoires in COVID-19. Study details: Both acute and convalescent COVID-19 samples were obtained from the United States, Italy and Spain. T cells, B-cell-depleted T cells, or PBMCs supplied cDNA or gDNA.

Enrolment of Seattle patients took place during active infection, and they were followed longitudinally. Material for sequencing was peripheral blood. The clonotype originates from a woman in her 70s with COVID-19, enrolled during active disease. The chain recombines TRBV27 with TRBJ1-4; D may be TRBD1 (6 bases). The CDR3 sequence: CASSPLDRNEKLFF. In nucleotides, the CDR3 is TGTGCCAGCAGTCCCTTGGACAGAAATGAAAAACTGTTTTTT.